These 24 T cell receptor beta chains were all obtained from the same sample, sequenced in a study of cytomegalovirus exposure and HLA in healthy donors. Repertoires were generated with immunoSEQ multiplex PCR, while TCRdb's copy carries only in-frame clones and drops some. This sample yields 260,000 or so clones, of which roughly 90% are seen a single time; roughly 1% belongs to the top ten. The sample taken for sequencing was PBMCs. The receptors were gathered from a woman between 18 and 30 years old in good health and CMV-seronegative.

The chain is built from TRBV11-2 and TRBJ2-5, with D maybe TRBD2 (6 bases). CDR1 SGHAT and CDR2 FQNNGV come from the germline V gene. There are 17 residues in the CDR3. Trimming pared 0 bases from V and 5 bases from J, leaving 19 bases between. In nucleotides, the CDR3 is TGTGCCAGCAGCTTAGAGTGGGCTAGCGCCGGGGCGGAGACCCAGTACTTC. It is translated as CASSLEWASAGAETQYF.

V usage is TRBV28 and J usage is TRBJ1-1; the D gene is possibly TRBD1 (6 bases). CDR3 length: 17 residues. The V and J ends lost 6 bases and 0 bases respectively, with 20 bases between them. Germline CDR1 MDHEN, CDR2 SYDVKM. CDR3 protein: CASSKQGHWSMNTEAFF. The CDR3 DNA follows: TGTGCCAGCAGCAAACAGGGCCACTGGAGTATGAACACTGAAGCTTTCTTT.

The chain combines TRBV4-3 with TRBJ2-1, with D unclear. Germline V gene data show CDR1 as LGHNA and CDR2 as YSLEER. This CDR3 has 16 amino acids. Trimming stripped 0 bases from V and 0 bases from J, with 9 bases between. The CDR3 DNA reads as TGCGCCAGCAGCCAAGAACGGGTGAGCTCCTACAATGAGCAGTTCTTC. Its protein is CASSQERVSSYNEQFF.

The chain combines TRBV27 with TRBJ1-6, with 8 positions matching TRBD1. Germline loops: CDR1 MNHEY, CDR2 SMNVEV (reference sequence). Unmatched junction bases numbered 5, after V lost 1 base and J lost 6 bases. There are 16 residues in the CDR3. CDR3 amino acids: CASSLLVTGVNSPLHF. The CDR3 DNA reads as TGTGCCAGCAGTTTATTAGTGACAGGGGTTAATTCACCCCTCCACTTT.

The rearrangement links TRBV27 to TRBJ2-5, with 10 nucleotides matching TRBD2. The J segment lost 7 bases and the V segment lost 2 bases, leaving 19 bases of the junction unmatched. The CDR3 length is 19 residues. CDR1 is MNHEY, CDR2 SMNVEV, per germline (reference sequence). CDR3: CASSLAASGSLGGGWTQYF. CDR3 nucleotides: TGTGCCAGCAGTTTAGCGGCTAGCGGGAGTCTCGGGGGGGGGTGGACCCAGTACTTC.

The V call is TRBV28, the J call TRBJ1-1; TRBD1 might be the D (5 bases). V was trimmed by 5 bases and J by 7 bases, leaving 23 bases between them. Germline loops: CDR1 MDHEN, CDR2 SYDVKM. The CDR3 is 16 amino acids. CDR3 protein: CASSPPQGERLNEAFF. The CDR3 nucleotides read TGTGCCAGCAGTCCTCCTCAGGGCGAAAGGTTAAATGAAGCTTTCTTT.

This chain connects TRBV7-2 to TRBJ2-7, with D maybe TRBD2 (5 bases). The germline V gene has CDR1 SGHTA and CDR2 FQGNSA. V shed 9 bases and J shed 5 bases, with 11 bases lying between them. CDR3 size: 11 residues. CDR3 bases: TGTGCCAGTACTAGGAATAACGAGCAGTACTTC. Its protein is CASTRNNEQYF.

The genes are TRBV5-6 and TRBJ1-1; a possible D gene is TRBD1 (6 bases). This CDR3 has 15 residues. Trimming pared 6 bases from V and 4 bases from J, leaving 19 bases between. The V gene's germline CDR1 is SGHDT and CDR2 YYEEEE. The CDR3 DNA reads TGTGCCAGCATCCTCATGGCAGGGGTGGGCACTGAAGCTTTCTTT. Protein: CASILMAGVGTEAFF.

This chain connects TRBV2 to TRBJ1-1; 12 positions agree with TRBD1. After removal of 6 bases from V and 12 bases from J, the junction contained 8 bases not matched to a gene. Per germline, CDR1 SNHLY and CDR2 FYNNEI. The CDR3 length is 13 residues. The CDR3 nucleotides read TGTGCCAGCAGAACGGGACAGGGGGCGGAAACTTTCTTT. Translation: CASRTGQGAETFF.

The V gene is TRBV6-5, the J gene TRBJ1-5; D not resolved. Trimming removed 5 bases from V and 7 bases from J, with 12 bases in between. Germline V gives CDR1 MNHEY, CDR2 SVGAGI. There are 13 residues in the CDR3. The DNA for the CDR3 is TGTGCCAGCAGTCGCCTGACGGGGCAGCCCCAGCATTTT. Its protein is CASSRLTGQPQHF.

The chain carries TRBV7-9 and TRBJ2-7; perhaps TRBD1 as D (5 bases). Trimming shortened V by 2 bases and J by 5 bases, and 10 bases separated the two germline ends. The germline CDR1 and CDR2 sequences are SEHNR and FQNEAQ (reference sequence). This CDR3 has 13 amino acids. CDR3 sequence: CASSLNRIHEQYF. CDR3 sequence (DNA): TGTGCCAGCAGCTTAAACAGGATCCACGAGCAGTACTTC.

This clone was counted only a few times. CDR3 DNA sequence: TGTGCCAGCAGCGGACAGGTTGAAACTGAAGCTTTCTTT. Translating it yields CASSGQVETEAFF. The chain has TRBV2 and TRBJ1-1, with TRBD1 identical over 7 bases. CDR3 length equals 13 residues. Unmatched junction bases numbered 6, after V lost 6 bases and J lost 5 bases. Germline assignment: CDR1 SNHLY and CDR2 FYNNEI. Full variable domain (outside the CDR3, taken from reference TRBV2 and TRBJ1-1): EPEVTQTPSHQVTQMGQEVILRCVPISNHLYFYWYRQILGQKVEFLVSFYNNEISEKSEIFDDQFSVERPDGSNFTLKIRSTKLEDSAMYFCASSGQVETEAFFGQGTRLTVV.

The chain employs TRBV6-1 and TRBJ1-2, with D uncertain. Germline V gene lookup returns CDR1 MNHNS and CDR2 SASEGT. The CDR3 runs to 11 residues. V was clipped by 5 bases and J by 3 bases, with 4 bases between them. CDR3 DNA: TGTGCCAGCAGTCAGGACTATGGCTACACCTTC. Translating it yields CASSQDYGYTF.

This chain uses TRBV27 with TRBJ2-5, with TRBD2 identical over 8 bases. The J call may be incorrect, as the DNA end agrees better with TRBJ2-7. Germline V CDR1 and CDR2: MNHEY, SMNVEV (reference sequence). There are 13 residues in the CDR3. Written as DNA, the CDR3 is TGTGCCAGCAGTTTTAGCGGGGACTACGAGCAGTACTTC. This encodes CASSFSGDYEQYF.

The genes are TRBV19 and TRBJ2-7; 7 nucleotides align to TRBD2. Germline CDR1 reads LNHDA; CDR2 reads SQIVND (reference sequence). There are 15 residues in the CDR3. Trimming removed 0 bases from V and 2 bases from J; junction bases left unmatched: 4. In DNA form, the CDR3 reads TGTGCCAGTAGTATAGAGTGGGACTACACCTACGAGCAGTACTTC. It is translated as CASSIEWDYTYEQYF.

The CDR3 loop reads CASSLLGQGIDEQYF. The DNA for the CDR3 is TGTGCCAGCAGCTTGCTGGGACAGGGCATCGACGAGCAGTACTTC. The V and J genes are TRBV5-8 and TRBJ2-7; 9 bases map to TRBD1. The V segment lost 1 base and the J segment 5 bases; nucleotides outside the gene matches: 7. The germline V gene encodes CDR1 SGHTS and CDR2 YDEGEE. The CDR3 is 15 residues long.

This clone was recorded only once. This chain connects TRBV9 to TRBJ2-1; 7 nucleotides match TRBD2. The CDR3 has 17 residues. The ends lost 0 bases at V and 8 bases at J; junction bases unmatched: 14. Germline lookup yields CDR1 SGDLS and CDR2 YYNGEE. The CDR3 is CASSVGGQGGSGDEQFF. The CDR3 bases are TGTGCCAGCAGCGTAGGTGGTCAAGGCGGGAGTGGTGATGAGCAGTTCTTC.

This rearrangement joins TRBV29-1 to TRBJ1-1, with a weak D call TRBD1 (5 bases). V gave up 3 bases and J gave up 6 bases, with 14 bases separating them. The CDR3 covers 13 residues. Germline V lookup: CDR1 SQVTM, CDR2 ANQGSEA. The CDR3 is CSVDRQYEPEAFF. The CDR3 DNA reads TGCAGCGTTGACCGACAGTACGAGCCTGAAGCTTTCTTT.

Here the CDR3 reads CSVQTVLDNEQFF. CDR3 nucleotides: TGCAGCGTTCAAACGGTCCTGGACAATGAGCAGTTCTTC. J is TRBJ2-1 and V is TRBV29-1, with unresolved D. Per germline, CDR1 SQVTM and CDR2 ANQGSEA. The CDR3 runs to 13 residues. The V and J ends lost 5 bases and 5 bases respectively, with 13 bases between them.

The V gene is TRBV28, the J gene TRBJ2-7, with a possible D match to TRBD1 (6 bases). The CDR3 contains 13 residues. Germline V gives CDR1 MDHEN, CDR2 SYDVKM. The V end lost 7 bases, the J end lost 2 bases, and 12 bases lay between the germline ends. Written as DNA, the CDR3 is TGTGCCAGCATCGGACAGCCGCCCTACGAGCAGTACTTC. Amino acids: CASIGQPPYEQYF.

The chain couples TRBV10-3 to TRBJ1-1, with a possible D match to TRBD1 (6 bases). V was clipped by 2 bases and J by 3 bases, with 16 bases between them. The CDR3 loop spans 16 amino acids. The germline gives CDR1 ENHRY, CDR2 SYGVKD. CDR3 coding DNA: TGTGCCATCAGTGAGCCGACGGGGGGCGATGACACTGAAGCTTTCTTT. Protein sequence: CAISEPTGGDDTEAFF.

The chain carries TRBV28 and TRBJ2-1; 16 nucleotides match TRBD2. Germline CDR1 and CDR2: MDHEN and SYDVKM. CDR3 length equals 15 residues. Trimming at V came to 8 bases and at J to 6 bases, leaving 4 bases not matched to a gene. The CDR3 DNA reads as TGTGCCAGCGAGGGGACTAGCGGGAGGGCCAATGAGCAGTTCTTC. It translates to CASEGTSGRANEQFF.

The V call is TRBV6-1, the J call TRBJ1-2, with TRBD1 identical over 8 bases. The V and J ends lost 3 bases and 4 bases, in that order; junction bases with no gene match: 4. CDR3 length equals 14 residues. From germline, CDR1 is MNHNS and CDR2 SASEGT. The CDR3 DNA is TGTGCCAGCAGTGAGGACAGGGCCCCCTATGGCTACACCTTC. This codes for CASSEDRAPYGYTF.

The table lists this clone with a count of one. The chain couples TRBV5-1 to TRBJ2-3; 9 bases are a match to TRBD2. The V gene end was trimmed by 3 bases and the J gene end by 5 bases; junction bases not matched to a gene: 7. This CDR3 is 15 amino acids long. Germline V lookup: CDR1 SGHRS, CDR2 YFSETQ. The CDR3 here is CASSWAGGQGDTQYF. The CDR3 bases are TGCGCCAGCAGCTGGGCGGGAGGGCAGGGAGATACGCAGTATTTT.